This TCR beta chain was sequenced for a study of OX40 agonist ivuxolimab in advanced cancers. V lost 5 bases, J lost 4 bases, and 5 bases stayed unmatched. The CDR3 consists of 14 residues. Germline values: CDR1 SGHTA, CDR2 FQGNSA. The table came from immunoSEQ multiplex PCR; TCRdb's copy has only in-frame clones and leaves some out. This sample has approximately 22,000 clones, with around 85% found just once. This receptor was identified in an adult with an advanced solid tumor such as melanoma, head and neck, liver or kidney cancer. V gene TRBV7-2 combines with J gene TRBJ2-3, with 8 bases that match TRBD2. This material consisted of CD4+ or CD8+ T cells sorted from blood, taken in a trial of the OX40 agonist ivuxolimab. CDR3 sequence (DNA): TGTGCCAGCAGCAGCGGGAGTTTCGCAGATACGCAGTATTTT. This encodes CASSSGSFADTQYF.